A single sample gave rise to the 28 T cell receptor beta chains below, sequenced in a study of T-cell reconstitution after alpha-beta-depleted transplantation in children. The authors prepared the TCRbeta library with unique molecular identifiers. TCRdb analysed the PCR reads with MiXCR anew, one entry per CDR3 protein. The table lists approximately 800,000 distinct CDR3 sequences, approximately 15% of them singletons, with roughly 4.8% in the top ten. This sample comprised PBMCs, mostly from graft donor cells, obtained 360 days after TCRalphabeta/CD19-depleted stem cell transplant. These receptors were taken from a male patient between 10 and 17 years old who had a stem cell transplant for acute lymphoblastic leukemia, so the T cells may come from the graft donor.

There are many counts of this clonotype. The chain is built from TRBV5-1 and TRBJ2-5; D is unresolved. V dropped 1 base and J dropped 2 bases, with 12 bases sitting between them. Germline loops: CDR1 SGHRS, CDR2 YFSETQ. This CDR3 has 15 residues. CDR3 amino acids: CASSLPRPSQETQYF. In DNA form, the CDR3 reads TGCGCCAGCAGCTTGCCCAGACCCTCACAAGAGACCCAGTACTTC.

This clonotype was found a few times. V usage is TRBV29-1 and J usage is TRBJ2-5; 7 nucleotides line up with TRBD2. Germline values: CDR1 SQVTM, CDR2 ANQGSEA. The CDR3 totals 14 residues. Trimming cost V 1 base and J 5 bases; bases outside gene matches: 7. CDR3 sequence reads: CSVEGGGVGETQYF. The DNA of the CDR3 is TGCAGCGTTGAAGGGGGGGGGGTCGGCGAGACCCAGTACTTC.

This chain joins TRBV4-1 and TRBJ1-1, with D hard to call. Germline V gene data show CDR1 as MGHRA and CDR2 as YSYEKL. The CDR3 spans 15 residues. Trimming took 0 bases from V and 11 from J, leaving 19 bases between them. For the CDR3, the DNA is TGCGCCAGCAGCCAAGATTGGGCGGGGATGGCCGAGGCTTTCTTT. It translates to CASSQDWAGMAEAFF.

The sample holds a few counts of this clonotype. Written as DNA, the CDR3 is TGCGCCAGCAGCTTGGTTGTAGCGGGCCTGAGCTCCTACGAGCAGTACTTC. Residues: CASSLVVAGLSSYEQYF. The genes are TRBV5-1 and TRBJ2-7, with 7 bases that match TRBD2. The CDR3 has 17 residues. V gave up 0 bases and J gave up 0 bases; unmatched junction bases: 9. Germline lookup yields CDR1 SGHRS and CDR2 YFSETQ. The whole variable domain, remainder taken from reference TRBV5-1 and TRBJ2-7, is KAGVTQTPRYLIKTRGQQVTLSCSPISGHRSVSWYQQTPGQGLQFLFEYFSETQRNKGNFPGRFSGRQFSNSRSEMNVSTLELGDSALYLCASSLVVAGLSSYEQYFGPGTRLTVT.

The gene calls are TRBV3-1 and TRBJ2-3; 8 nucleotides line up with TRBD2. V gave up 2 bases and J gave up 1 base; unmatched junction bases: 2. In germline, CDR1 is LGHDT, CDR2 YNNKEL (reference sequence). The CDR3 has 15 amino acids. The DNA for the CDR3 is TGTGCCAGCAGCCAATGGCGGGAGGGCACAGATACGCAGTATTTT. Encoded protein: CASSQWREGTDTQYF.

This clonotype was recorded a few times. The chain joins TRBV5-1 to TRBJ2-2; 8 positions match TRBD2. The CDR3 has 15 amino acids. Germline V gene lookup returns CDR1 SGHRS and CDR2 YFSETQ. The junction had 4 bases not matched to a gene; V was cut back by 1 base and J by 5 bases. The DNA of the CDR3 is TGCGCCAGCAGCTTGAGCGGGAGTTCGACCGGGGAGCTGTTTTTT. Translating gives CASSLSGSSTGELFF.

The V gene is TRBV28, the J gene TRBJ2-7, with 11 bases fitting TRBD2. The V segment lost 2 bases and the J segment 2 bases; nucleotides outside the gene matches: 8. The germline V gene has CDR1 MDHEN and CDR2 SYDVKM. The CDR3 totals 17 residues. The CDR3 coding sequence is TGTGCCAGCAGTTTAGCCCTAGCGGGAGGTATCACCTACGAGCAGTACTTC. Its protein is CASSLALAGGITYEQYF.

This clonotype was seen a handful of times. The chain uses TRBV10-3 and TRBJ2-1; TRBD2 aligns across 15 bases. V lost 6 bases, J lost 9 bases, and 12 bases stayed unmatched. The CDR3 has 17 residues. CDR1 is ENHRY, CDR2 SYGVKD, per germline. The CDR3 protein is CAIRGTGTSGRYGEQFF. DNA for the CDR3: TGTGCCATCAGGGGAACCGGGACTAGCGGGAGGTACGGTGAGCAGTTCTTC.

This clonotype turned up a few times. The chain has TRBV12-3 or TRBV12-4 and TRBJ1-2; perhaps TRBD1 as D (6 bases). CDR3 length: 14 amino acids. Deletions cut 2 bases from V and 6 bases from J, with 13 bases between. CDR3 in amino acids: CASSLSPGADGYTF. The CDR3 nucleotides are TGTGCCAGCAGTTTATCCCCGGGGGCGGATGGCTACACCTTC.

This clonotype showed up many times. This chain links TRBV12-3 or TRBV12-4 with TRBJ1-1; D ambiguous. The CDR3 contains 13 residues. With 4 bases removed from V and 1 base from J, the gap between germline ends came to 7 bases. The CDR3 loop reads CASSSPANTEAFF. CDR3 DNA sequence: TGTGCCAGCAGTTCTCCGGCGAACACTGAAGCTTTCTTT.

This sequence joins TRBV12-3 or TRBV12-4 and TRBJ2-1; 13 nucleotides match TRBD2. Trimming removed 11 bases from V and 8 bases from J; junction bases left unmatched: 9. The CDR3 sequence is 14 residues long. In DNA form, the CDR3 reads TGTGCCTGCTCGACTAGCGGGAGGAAGGATGAGCAGTTCTTC. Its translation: CACSTSGRKDEQFF.

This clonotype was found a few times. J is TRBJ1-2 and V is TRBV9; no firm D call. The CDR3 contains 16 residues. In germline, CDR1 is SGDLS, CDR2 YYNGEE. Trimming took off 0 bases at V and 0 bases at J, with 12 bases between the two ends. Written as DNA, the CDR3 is TGTGCCAGCAGCGTAGTTACAGCCGTAGCTAACTATGGCTACACCTTC. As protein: CASSVVTAVANYGYTF.

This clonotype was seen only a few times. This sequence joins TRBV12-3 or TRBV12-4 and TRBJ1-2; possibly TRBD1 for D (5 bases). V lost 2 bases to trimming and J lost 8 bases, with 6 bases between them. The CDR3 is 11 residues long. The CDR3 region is CASSLRDGYTF. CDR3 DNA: TGTGCCAGCAGTTTAAGGGACGGCTACACCTTC.

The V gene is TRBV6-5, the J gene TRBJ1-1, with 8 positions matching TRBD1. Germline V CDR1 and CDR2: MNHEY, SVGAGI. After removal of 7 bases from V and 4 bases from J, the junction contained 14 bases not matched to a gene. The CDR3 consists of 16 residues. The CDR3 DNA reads TGTGCCAGCACTTCGGACAGGGTCGGATGGGGCACTGAAGCTTTCTTT. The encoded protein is CASTSDRVGWGTEAFF.

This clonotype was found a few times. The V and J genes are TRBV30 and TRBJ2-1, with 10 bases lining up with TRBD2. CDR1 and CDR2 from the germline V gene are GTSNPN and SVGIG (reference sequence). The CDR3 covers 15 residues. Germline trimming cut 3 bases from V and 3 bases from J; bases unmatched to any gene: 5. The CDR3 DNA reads TGTGCCTGGAGCTCTGGGACTAGCGACTACAATGAGCAGTTCTTC. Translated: CAWSSGTSDYNEQFF.

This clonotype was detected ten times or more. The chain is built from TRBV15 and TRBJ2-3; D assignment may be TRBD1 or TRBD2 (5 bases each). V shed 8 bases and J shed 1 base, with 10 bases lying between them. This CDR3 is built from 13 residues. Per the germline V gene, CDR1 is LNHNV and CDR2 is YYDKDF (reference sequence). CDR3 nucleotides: TGTGCCACCGTGGGGACCCGCACAGATACGCAGTATTTT. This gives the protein CATVGTRTDTQYF.

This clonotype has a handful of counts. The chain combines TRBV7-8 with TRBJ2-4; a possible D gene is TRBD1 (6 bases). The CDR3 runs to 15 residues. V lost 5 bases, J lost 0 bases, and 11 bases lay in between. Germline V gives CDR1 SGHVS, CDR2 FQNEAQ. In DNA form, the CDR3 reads TGTGCCAGCAGCACAGACAGGCTAGCCAAAAACATTCAGTACTTC. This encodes CASSTDRLAKNIQYF.

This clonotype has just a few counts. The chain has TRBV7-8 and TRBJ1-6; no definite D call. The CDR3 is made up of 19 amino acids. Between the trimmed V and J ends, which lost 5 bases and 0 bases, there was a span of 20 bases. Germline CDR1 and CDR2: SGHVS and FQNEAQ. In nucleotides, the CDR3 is TGTGCCAGCAGCCTTCGGAGGCAGAGCCTGAGCTCCTATAATTCACCCCTCCACTTT. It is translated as CASSLRRQSLSSYNSPLHF.

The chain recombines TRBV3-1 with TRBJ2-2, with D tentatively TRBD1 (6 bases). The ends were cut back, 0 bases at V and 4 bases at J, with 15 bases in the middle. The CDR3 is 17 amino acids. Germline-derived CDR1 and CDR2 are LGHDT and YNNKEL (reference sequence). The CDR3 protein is CASSQDLYRAGTGELFF. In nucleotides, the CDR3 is TGTGCCAGCAGCCAAGATCTCTACAGGGCGGGCACCGGGGAGCTGTTTTTT. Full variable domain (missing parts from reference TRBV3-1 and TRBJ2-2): DTAVSQTPKYLVTQMGNDKSIKCEQNLGHDTMYWYKQDSKKFLKIMFSYNNKELIINETVPNRFSPKSPDKAHLNLHINSLELGDSAVYFCASSQDLYRAGTGELFFGEGSRLTVL.

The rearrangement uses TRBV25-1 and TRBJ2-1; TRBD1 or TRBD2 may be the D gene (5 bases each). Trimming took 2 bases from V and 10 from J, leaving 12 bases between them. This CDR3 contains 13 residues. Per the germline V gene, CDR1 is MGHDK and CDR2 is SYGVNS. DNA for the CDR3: TGTGCCAGCAGTGAAATGGGGGTGGGGGAGCAGTTCTTC. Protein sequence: CASSEMGVGEQFF.

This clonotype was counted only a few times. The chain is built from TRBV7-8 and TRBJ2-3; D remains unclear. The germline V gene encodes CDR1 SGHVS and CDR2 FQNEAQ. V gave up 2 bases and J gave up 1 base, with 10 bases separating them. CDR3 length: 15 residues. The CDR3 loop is CASSLFDGRTDTQYF. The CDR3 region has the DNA TGTGCCAGCAGCTTATTTGACGGACGCACAGATACGCAGTATTTT.

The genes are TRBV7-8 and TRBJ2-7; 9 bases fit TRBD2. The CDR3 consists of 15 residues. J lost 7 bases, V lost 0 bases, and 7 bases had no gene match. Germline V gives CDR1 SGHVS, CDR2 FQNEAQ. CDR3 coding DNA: TGTGCCAGCAGCTTAGCTATGGGACTAGCAACTGAGCAGTACTTC. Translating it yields CASSLAMGLATEQYF.

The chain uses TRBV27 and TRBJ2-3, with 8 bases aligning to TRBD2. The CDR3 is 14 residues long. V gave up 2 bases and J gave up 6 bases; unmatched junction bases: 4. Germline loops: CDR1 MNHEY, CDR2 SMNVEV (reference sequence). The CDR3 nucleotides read TGTGCCAGCAGTTTAGGGGGCGGGAGGGATACGCAGTATTTT. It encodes CASSLGGGRDTQYF.

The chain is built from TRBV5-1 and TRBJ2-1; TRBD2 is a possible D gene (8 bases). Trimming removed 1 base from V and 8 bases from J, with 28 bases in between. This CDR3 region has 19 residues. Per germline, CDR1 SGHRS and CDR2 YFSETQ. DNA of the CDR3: TGCGCCAGCAGCTTGATGAGGGGGCGGGAGGTAACCCTTCTGGATGAGCAGTTCTTC. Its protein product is CASSLMRGREVTLLDEQFF. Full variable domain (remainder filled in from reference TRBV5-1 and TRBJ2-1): KAGVTQTPRYLIKTRGQQVTLSCSPISGHRSVSWYQQTPGQGLQFLFEYFSETQRNKGNFPGRFSGRQFSNSRSEMNVSTLELGDSALYLCASSLMRGREVTLLDEQFFGPGTRLTVL.

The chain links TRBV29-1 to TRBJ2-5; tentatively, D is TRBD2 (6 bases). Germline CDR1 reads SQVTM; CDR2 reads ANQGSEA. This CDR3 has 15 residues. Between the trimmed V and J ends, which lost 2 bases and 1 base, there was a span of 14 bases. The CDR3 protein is CSVEKSGQAQETQYF. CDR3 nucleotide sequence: TGCAGCGTTGAAAAAAGCGGGCAGGCCCAAGAGACCCAGTACTTC.

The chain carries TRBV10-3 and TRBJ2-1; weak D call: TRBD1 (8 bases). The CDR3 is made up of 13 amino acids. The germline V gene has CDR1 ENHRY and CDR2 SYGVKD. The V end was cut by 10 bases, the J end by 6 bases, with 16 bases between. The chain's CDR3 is CATGGQGGNEQFF. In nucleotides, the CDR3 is TGTGCCACGGGAGGACAGGGAGGCAATGAGCAGTTCTTC.

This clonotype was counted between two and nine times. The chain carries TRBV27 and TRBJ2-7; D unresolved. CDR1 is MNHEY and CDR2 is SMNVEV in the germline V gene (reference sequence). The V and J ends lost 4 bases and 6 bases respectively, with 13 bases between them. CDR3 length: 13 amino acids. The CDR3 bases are TGTGCCAGCAGTTCGCCCCAAGGGCGCGAGCAGTACTTC. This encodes CASSSPQGREQYF.

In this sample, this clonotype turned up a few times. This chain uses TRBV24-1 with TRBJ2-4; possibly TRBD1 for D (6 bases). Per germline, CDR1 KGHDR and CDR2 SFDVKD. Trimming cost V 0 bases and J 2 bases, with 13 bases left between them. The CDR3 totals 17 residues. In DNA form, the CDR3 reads TGTGCCACCAGTGATTTGGGGTCCGGACAGTCCAAAAACATTCAGTACTTC. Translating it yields CATSDLGSGQSKNIQYF.